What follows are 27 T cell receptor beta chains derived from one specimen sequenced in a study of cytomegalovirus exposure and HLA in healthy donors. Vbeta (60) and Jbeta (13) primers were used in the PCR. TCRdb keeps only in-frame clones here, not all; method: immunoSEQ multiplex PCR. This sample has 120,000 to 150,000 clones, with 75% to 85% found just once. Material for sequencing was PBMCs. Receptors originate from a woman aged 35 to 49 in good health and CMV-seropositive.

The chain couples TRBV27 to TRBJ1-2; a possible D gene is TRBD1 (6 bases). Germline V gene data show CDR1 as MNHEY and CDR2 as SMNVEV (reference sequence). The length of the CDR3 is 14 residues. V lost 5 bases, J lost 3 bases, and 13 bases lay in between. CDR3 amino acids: CASSIIGGYYGYTF. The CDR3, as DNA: TGTGCCAGCAGTATTATAGGGGGTTACTATGGCTACACCTTC.

CDR3 loop: CASSPDSSDTQYF. CDR3 bases: TGTGCCAGCAGCCCGGACAGTTCAGATACGCAGTATTTT. The chain joins TRBV11-3 to TRBJ2-3; a weak D match, TRBD1 (6 bases). CDR3 length equals 13 residues. Trimming removed 5 bases at V and 4 bases at J, with 10 bases between. Per germline, CDR1 SGHNT and CDR2 YENEEA.

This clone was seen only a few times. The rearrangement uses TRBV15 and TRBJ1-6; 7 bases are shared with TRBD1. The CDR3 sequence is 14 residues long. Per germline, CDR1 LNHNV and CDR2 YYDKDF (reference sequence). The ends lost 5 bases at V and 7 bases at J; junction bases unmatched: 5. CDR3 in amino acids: CATSRDRENSPLHF. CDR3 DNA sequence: TGTGCCACCAGCCGTGACAGGGAGAATTCACCCCTCCACTTT.

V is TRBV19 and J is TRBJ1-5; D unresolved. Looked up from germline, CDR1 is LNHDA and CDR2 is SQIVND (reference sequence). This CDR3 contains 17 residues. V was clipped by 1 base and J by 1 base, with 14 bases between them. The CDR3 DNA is TGTGCCAGTAGTATAGTCCCGCTAGGGAGCAGCAATCAGCCCCAGCATTTT. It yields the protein CASSIVPLGSSNQPQHF.

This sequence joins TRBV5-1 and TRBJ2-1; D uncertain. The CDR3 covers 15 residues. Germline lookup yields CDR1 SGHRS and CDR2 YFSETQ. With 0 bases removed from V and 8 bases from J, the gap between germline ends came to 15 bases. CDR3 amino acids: CASSLAISASDEQFF. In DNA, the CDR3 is TGCGCCAGCAGCTTGGCCATATCGGCAAGCGATGAGCAGTTCTTC.

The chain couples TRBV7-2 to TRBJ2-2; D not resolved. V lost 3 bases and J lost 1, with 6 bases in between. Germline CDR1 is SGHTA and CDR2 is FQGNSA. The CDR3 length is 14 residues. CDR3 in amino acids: CASSLTRNTGELFF. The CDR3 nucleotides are TGTGCCAGCAGCTTGACTCGGAACACCGGGGAGCTGTTTTTT.

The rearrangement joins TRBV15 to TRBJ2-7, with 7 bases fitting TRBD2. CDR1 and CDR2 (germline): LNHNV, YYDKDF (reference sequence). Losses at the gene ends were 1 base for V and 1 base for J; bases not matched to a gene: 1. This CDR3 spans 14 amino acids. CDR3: CATSRGSGSYEQYF. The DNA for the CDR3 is TGTGCCACCAGCAGAGGTAGCGGGTCCTACGAGCAGTACTTC.

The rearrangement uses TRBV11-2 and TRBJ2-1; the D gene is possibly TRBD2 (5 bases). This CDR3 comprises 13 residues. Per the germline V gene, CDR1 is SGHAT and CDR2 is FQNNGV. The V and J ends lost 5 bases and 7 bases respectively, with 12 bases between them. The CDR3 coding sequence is TGTGCCAGCAGCGGACTTTCTGTTAATGAGCAGTTCTTC. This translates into CASSGLSVNEQFF.

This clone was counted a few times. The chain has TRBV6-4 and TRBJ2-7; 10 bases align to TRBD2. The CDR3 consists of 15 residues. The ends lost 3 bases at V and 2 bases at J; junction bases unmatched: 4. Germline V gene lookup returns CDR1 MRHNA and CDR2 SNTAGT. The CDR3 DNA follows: TGTGCCAGCAGTGAGGGCGGACTAGCGGCCTACGAGCAGTACTTC. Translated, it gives CASSEGGLAAYEQYF.

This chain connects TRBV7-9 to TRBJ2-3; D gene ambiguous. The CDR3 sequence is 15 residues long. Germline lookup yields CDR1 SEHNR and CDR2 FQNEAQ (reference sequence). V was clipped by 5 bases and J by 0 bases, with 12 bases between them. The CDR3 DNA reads TGTGCCAGCAGCCCGAGGAAGAAGAGCACAGATACGCAGTATTTT. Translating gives CASSPRKKSTDTQYF.

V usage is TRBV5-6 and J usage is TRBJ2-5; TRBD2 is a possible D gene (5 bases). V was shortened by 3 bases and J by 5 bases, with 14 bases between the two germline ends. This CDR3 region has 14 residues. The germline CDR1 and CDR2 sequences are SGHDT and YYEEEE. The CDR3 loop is CASSYDSEGETQYF. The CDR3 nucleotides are TGTGCCAGCAGCTATGATAGTGAGGGCGAGACCCAGTACTTC.

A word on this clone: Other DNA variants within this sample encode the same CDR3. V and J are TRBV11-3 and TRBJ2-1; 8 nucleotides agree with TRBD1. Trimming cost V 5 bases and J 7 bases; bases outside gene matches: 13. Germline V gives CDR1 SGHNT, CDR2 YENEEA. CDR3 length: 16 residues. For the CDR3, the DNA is TGTGCCAGCAGCCCACGGCAGGGGGCGTTGGGGAATGAGCAGTTCTTC. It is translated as CASSPRQGALGNEQFF.

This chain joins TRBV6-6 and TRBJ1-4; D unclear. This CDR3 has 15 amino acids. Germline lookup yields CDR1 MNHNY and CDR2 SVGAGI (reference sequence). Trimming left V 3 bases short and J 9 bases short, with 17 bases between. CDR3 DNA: TGTGCCAGCAGTTATGGGGTGTACGGAGGAAAAAAACTGTTTTTT. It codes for CASSYGVYGGKKLFF.

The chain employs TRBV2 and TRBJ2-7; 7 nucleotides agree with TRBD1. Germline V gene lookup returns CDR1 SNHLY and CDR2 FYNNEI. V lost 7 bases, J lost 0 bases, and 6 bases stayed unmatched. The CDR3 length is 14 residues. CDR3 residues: CASIPTGTSYEQYF. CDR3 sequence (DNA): TGTGCCAGCATCCCGACAGGGACCTCCTACGAGCAGTACTTC. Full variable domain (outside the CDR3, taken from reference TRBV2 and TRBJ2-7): EPEVTQTPSHQVTQMGQEVILRCVPISNHLYFYWYRQILGQKVEFLVSFYNNEISEKSEIFDDQFSVERPDGSNFTLKIRSTKLEDSAMYFCASIPTGTSYEQYFGPGTRLTVT.

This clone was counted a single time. CDR3 bases: TGTGCCAGCAGGCCACCGGGACAGGGGACTAGCGAGCAGTACTTC. This gives the protein CASRPPGQGTSEQYF. This rearrangement joins TRBV5-8 to TRBJ2-7; 10 bases line up with TRBD1. Trimming removed 5 bases from V and 6 bases from J; junction bases left unmatched: 11. Germline CDR1 SGHTS, CDR2 YDEGEE. The length of the CDR3 is 15 residues.

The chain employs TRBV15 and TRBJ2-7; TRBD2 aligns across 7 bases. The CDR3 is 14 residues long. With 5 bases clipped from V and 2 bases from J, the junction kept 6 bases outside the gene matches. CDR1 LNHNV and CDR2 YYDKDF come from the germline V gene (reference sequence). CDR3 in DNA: TGTGCCACCAGCCCTGGGGGGGTCCCCTACGAGCAGTACTTC. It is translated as CATSPGGVPYEQYF.

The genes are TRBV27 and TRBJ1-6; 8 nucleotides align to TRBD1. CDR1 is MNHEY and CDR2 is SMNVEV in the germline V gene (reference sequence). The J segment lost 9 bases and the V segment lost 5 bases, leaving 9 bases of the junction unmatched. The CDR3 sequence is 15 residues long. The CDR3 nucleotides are TGTGCCAGCAGTCTCCATGCGACAGGGGTTTCACCCCTCCACTTT. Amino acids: CASSLHATGVSPLHF.

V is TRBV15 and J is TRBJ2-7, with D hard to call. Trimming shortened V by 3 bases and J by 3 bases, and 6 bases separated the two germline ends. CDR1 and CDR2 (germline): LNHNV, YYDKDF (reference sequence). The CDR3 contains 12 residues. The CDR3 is CATSSPGYEQYF. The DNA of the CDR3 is TGTGCCACCAGCAGTCCGGGCTACGAGCAGTACTTC.

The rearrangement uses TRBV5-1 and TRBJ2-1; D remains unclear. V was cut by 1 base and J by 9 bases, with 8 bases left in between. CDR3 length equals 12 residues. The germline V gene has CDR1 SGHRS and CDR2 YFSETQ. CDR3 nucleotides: TGCGCCAGCAGCTTGACAGATTTTGAGCAGTTCTTC. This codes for CASSLTDFEQFF.

The DNA for the CDR3 is TGTGCCAGCAGCCCCAAGACAGATGACAATGAGCAGTTCTTC. Protein: CASSPKTDDNEQFF. This chain joins TRBV11-3 and TRBJ2-1; possible D gene TRBD1, 5 bases. With 5 bases removed from V and 5 bases from J, the gap between germline ends came to 13 bases. CDR3 size: 14 residues. Germline lookup yields CDR1 SGHNT and CDR2 YENEEA.

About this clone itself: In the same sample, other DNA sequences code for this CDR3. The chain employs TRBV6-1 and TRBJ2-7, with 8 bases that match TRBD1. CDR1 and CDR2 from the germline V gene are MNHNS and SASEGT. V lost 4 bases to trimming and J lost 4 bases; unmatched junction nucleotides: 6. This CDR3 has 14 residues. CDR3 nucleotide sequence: TGTGCCAGCAGTGTAGGACAGGGAGGATACGAGCAGTACTTC. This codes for CASSVGQGGYEQYF.

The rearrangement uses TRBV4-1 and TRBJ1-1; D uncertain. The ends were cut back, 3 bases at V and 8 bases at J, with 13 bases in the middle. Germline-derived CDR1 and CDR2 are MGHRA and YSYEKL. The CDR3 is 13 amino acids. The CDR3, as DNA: TGCGCCAGCAGCCAGCGTAGAGGTGAAGAAGCTTTCTTT. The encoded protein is CASSQRRGEEAFF.

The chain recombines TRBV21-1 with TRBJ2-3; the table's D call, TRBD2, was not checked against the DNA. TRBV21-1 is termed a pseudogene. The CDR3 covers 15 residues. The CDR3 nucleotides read TGTGCCAGCAAAAAGAATAGGACTAGCACAGATACGCAGTATTTT. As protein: CASKKNRTSTDTQYF.

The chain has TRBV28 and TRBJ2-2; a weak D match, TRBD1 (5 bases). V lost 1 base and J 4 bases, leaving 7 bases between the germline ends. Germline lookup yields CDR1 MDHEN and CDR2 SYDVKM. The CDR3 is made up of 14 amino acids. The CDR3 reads CASSLSGFTGELFF. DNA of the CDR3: TGTGCCAGCAGTTTATCAGGGTTCACCGGGGAGCTGTTTTTT. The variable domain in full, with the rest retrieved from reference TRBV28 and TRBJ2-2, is DVKVTQSSRYLVKRTGEKVFLECVQDMDHENMFWYRQDPGLGLRLIYFSYDVKMKEKGDIPEGYSVSREKKERFSLILESASTNQTSMYLCASSLSGFTGELFFGEGSRLTVL.

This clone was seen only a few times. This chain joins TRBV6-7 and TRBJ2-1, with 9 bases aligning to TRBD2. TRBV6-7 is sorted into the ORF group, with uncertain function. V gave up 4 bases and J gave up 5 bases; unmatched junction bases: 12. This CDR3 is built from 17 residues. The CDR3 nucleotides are TGTGCCAGCAGTTGCCTGGATAGGGTAGCGGGGGACAATGAGCAGTTCTTC. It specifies CASSCLDRVAGDNEQFF.

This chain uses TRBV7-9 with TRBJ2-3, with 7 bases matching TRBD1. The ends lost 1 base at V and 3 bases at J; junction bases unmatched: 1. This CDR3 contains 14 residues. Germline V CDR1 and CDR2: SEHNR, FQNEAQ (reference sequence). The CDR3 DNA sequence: TGTGCCAGCAGCTTAGAGGGGGCGACAGATACGCAGTATTTT. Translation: CASSLEGATDTQYF.

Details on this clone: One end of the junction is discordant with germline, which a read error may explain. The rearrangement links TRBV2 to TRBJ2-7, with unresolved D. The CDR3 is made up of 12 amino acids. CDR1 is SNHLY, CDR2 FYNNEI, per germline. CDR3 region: CASAAWSYGQYF. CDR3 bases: TGTGCCAGCGCGGCCTGGTCCTACGGGCAGTACTTC.